This T cell receptor (beta chain) appears in the sequencing data of a study of T-cell reconstitution after alpha-beta-depleted transplantation in children. The study's findings and limits: At the one-year point after transplant, T-cell counts and TCRbeta diversity were found to come mostly from T cells that had been newly produced. Several hundred expanded graft clones reportedly gave rise to the alpha-beta T cells present about two months after transplant.

The germline V gene has CDR1 DFQATT and CDR2 SNEGSKA (reference sequence). Trimming left V 3 bases short and J 10 bases short, with 16 bases between. The CDR3 totals 14 residues. The authors prepared the TCRbeta library with unique molecular identifiers. MiXCR, applied by TCRdb to the PCR reads, yields one record per CDR3 protein. Among 700,000 or so distinct CDR3 sequences listed, less than 15% were seen once. This clonotype was seen only a few times. The antigen is undetermined. The chain uses TRBV20-1 and TRBJ1-6; D is unresolved. Sequences were derived from PBMCs, sampled before TCRalphabeta/CD19-depleted stem cell transplant. This TCR derives from a girl aged 2-10 years with congenital amegakaryocytic thrombocytopenia, due to receive a stem cell transplant. CDR3 in DNA: TGCAGTGCTAGTAGGGTCGGCGGAGAGTCACCCCTCCACTTT. Translating it yields CSASRVGGESPLHF.